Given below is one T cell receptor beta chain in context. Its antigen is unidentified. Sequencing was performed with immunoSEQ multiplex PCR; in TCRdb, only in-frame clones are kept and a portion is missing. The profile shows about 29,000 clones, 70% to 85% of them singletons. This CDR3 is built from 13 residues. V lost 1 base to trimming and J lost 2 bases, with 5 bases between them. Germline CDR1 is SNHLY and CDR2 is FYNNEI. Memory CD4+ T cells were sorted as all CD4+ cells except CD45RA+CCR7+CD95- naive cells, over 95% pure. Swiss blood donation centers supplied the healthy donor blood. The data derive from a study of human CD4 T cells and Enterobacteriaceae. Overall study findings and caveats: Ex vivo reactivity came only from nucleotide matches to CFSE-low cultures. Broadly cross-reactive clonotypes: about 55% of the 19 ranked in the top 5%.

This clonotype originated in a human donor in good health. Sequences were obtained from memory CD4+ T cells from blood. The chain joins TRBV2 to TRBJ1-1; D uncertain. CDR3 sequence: CASSEVFNTEAFF. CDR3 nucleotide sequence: TGTGCCAGCAGTGAAGTATTCAACACTGAAGCTTTCTTT. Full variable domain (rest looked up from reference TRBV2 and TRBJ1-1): EPEVTQTPSHQVTQMGQEVILRCVPISNHLYFYWYRQILGQKVEFLVSFYNNEISEKSEIFDDQFSVERPDGSNFTLKIRSTKLEDSAMYFCASSEVFNTEAFFGQGTRLTVV.